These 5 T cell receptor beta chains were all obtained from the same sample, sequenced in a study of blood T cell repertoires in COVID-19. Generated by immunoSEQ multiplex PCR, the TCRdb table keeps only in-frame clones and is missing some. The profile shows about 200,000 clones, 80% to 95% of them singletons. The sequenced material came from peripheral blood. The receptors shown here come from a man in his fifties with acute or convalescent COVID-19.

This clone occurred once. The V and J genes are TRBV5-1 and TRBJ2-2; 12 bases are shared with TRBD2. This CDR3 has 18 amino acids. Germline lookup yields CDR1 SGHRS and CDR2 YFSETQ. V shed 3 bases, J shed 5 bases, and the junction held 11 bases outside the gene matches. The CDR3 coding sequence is TGCGCCAGCAGCTCTGGACTAGCGGGATCAAGAGAAACCGGGGAGCTGTTTTTT. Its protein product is CASSSGLAGSRETGELFF.

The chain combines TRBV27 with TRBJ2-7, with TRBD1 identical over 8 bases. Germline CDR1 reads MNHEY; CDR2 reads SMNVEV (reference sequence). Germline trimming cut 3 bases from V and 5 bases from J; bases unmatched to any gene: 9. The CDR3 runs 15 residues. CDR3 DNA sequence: TGTGCCAGCAGTTTGCGGACAGGGAATTCAAACGAGCAGTACTTC. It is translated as CASSLRTGNSNEQYF.

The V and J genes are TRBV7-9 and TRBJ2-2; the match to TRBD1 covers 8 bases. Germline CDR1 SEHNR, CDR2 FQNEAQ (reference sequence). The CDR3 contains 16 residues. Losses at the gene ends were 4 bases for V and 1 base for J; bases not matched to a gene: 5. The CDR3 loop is CASSSRQGMNTGELFF. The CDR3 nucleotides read TGTGCCAGCAGCTCGAGACAGGGGATGAACACCGGGGAGCTGTTTTTT.

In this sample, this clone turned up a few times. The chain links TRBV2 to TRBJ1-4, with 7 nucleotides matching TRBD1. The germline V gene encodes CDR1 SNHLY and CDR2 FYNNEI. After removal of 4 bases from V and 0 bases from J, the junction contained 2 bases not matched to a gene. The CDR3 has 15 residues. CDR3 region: CASSVGQATNEKLFF. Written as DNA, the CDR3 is TGTGCCAGCAGTGTCGGACAGGCAACTAATGAAAAACTGTTTTTT. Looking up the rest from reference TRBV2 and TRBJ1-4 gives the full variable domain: EPEVTQTPSHQVTQMGQEVILRCVPISNHLYFYWYRQILGQKVEFLVSFYNNEISEKSEIFDDQFSVERPDGSNFTLKIRSTKLEDSAMYFCASSVGQATNEKLFFGSGTQLSVL.

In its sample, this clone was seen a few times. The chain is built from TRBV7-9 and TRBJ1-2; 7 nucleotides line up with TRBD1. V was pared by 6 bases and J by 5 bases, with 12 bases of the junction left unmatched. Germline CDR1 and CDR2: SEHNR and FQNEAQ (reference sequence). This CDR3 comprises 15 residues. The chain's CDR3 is CASSHKQTGRYGYTF. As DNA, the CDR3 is TGTGCCAGCAGTCATAAACAGACAGGGAGGTATGGCTACACCTTC.